What follows are 29 T cell receptor beta chains derived from one specimen sequenced in a study of blood T cell repertoires in COVID-19. Produced via immunoSEQ multiplex PCR; TCRdb's table is partial and in-frame only. Of about 260,000 clones detected, about 88% appear once; the ten largest clones hold about 3%. Material: PBMCs or T cells enriched from blood (not recorded which). These receptors were obtained from a woman in her 50s who had recovered from COVID-19.

The chain couples TRBV7-2 to TRBJ1-6, with a possible D match to TRBD1 (6 bases). CDR1 is SGHTA, CDR2 FQGNSA, per germline. The CDR3 is 15 residues long. With 5 bases removed from V and 7 bases from J, the gap between germline ends came to 15 bases. CDR3 coding DNA: TGTGCCAGCAGCGCACAGGGAGTTGGAAATTCACCCCTCCACTTT. Translating gives CASSAQGVGNSPLHF.

J is TRBJ2-7 and V is TRBV5-4, with D perhaps TRBD1 (6 bases). In germline, CDR1 is SGHNT, CDR2 YYREEE (reference sequence). There are 13 residues in the CDR3. The V end lost 0 bases, the J end lost 4 bases, and 8 bases lay between the germline ends. The CDR3 is CASSLGTDYEQYF. The CDR3, as DNA: TGTGCCAGCAGCTTGGGGACAGATTACGAGCAGTACTTC.

The V gene is TRBV28, the J gene TRBJ2-7; 7 bases line up with TRBD2. CDR3 length: 14 residues. CDR1 and CDR2 from the germline V gene are MDHEN and SYDVKM. V shed 3 bases and J 5 bases; nucleotides not matched to a gene: 7. The CDR3 region has the DNA TGTGCCAGCAGTTTTGGCGGGAGTAAAGACGAGCAGTACTTC. Residues: CASSFGGSKDEQYF.

This chain joins TRBV29-1 and TRBJ2-2; 9 nucleotides align to TRBD1. V was pared by 7 bases and J by 6 bases, with 9 bases of the junction left unmatched. Germline CDR1 is SQVTM and CDR2 is ANQGSEA. The CDR3 totals 14 residues. The CDR3 nucleotides read TGCAGCGCCGGGGGACAGGGTTATGCCGGGGAGCTGTTTTTT. Residues: CSAGGQGYAGELFF.

The genes are TRBV4-3 and TRBJ1-2, with 8 bases lining up with TRBD1. V was clipped by 0 bases and J by 4 bases; unmatched bases: 1. The CDR3 is 14 residues long. In germline, CDR1 is LGHNA, CDR2 YSLEER. This chain's CDR3 is CASSQDTGGYGYTF. The DNA for the CDR3 is TGCGCCAGCAGCCAAGATACAGGGGGCTATGGCTACACCTTC.

This clone was detected once. This chain connects TRBV28 to TRBJ1-1; 9 nucleotides match TRBD1. The V and J ends lost 4 bases and 0 bases, in that order; junction bases with no gene match: 0. The CDR3 covers 14 residues. CDR1 is MDHEN, CDR2 SYDVKM, per germline. The CDR3 sequence: CASSWTGVNTEAFF. CDR3 nucleotide sequence: TGTGCCAGCAGTTGGACAGGGGTGAACACTGAAGCTTTCTTT.

J is TRBJ1-1 and V is TRBV11-3, with TRBD1 matching 9 bases. The CDR3 is made up of 20 amino acids. Per germline, CDR1 SGHNT and CDR2 YENEEA. The junction had 21 bases not matched to a gene; V was cut back by 3 bases and J by 4 bases. The CDR3, as DNA: TGTGCCAGCAGCTTTTACAGGGGGCGGCCTACTCCAGATGGGGGCACTGAAGCTTTCTTT. Translated: CASSFYRGRPTPDGGTEAFF.

The rearrangement uses TRBV28 and TRBJ2-1, with 7 bases identical to TRBD2. This CDR3 is built from 14 residues. After removal of 6 bases from V and 3 bases from J, the junction contained 5 bases not matched to a gene. The germline CDR1 and CDR2 sequences are MDHEN and SYDVKM. This CDR3 reads CASRSSGDYNEQFF. CDR3 nucleotides: TGTGCCAGCAGATCTAGCGGAGACTACAATGAGCAGTTCTTC.

The chain has TRBV7-2 and TRBJ2-7, with D maybe TRBD1 (7 bases). The germline V and J ends were trimmed by 0 bases and 3 bases, with 12 bases remaining between them. This CDR3 region has 15 residues. Germline assignment: CDR1 SGHTA and CDR2 FQGNSA. The DNA of the CDR3 is TGTGCCAGCAGCTTAGCGGGGCAGGGGGGCTACGAGCAGTACTTC. Translation: CASSLAGQGGYEQYF. Supplemented by reference TRBV7-2 and TRBJ2-7, the full variable domain reads GAGVSQSPSNKVTEKGKDVELRCDPISGHTALYWYRQSLGQGLEFLIYFQGNSAPDKSGLPSDRFSAERTGGSVSTLTIQRTQQEDSAVYLCASSLAGQGGYEQYFGPGTRLTVT.

V is TRBV19 and J is TRBJ1-1; D is undetermined. CDR3 length: 14 amino acids. The germline V and J ends were trimmed by 6 bases and 1 base, with 12 bases remaining between them. Germline lookup yields CDR1 LNHDA and CDR2 SQIVND (reference sequence). CDR3 in amino acids: CASSRRLTNTEAFF. The CDR3 DNA follows: TGTGCCAGTAGCCGGAGGCTTACGAACACTGAAGCTTTCTTT.

The V call is TRBV19, the J call TRBJ2-3; the D gene is possibly TRBD2 (6 bases). V lost 4 bases, J lost 4 bases, and 18 bases lay in between. This CDR3 has 16 residues. Germline CDR1 and CDR2: LNHDA and SQIVND (reference sequence). The CDR3 DNA sequence: TGTGCCAGTAGTACTAGCGCGTCCAAAGGGGCAGATACGCAGTATTTT. Protein product: CASSTSASKGADTQYF.

The rearrangement uses TRBV7-2 and TRBJ1-1; TRBD1 matches at 8 bases. Germline V gives CDR1 SGHTA, CDR2 FQGNSA. With V trimmed by 6 bases and J by 1 base, 7 bases remained unmatched. The CDR3 has 15 amino acids. The CDR3, as DNA: TGTGCCAGCAGGCCCTACCAGGGGGCGAACACTGAAGCTTTCTTT. Its translation: CASRPYQGANTEAFF.

The chain employs TRBV5-8 and TRBJ1-2, with TRBD1 matching 8 bases. The ends lost 1 base at V and 4 bases at J; junction bases unmatched: 9. The CDR3 sequence is 16 residues long. Per germline, CDR1 SGHTS and CDR2 YDEGEE. The CDR3 coding sequence is TGTGCCAGCAGCTTGTTCGCACGGACAGGGAGCTATGGCTACACCTTC. As protein: CASSLFARTGSYGYTF. The full variable domain, with the rest looked up from reference TRBV5-8 and TRBJ1-2, is EAGVTQSPTHLIKTRGQQATLRCSPISGHTSVYWYQQALGLGLQFLLWYDEGEERNRGNFPPRFSGRQFPNYSSELNVNALELEDSALYLCASSLFARTGSYGYTFGSGTRLTVV.

This clone has a handful of counts. The genes are TRBV6-5 and TRBJ1-2; the D gene is possibly TRBD1 (5 bases). The V and J ends lost 6 bases and 3 bases respectively, with 14 bases between them. Germline V gene lookup returns CDR1 MNHEY and CDR2 SVGAGI. CDR3 length equals 14 residues. CDR3 DNA sequence: TGTGCCAGCAGATCGGGGGGACGGTACTATGGCTACACCTTC. Protein: CASRSGGRYYGYTF.

The chain combines TRBV6-2 or TRBV6-3 with TRBJ2-3; D perhaps matches TRBD2 (6 bases). Trimming cost V 5 bases and J 4 bases, with 22 bases left between them. There are 17 residues in the CDR3. Germline V gives CDR1 MNHEY, CDR2 SVGEGT. CDR3 sequence (DNA): TGTGCCAGCAGTCCAGCACGGCTAGCGATTAAATCAGATACGCAGTATTTT. The encoded protein is CASSPARLAIKSDTQYF.

The J gene is TRBJ2-1, the V gene TRBV7-2; 11 bases fit TRBD2. Germline-derived CDR1 and CDR2 are SGHTA and FQGNSA. This CDR3 region has 19 residues. V gave up 2 bases and J gave up 2 bases; unmatched junction bases: 11. CDR3 nucleotides: TGTGCCAGCAGCTTAAACCCCAGACTAGCGGGACGGACCTACAATGAGCAGTTCTTC. It yields the protein CASSLNPRLAGRTYNEQFF.

The gene calls are TRBV28 and TRBJ2-1, with D possibly TRBD1 on 6 matching bases. The CDR3 contains 15 residues. CDR1 is MDHEN and CDR2 is SYDVKM in the germline V gene. The germline V and J ends were trimmed by 9 bases and 5 bases, with 20 bases remaining between them. CDR3 amino acids: CASSKTGTINNEQFF. The CDR3 nucleotides are TGTGCCAGTTCTAAAACCGGGACAATCAACAATGAGCAGTTCTTC.

The rearrangement uses TRBV29-1 and TRBJ1-2; a possible D gene is TRBD1 (5 bases). Trimming shortened V by 6 bases and J by 4 bases, and 12 bases separated the two germline ends. Per germline, CDR1 SQVTM and CDR2 ANQGSEA. The CDR3 has 12 amino acids. The CDR3 loop reads CSVTGEAYGYTF. CDR3 nucleotides: TGCAGCGTGACGGGGGAGGCCTATGGCTACACCTTC.

This rearrangement joins TRBV29-1 to TRBJ1-3; D remains ambiguous. The CDR3 has 12 residues. The V and J ends lost 3 bases and 0 bases respectively, with 3 bases between them. Germline CDR1 is SQVTM and CDR2 is ANQGSEA. The DNA of the CDR3 is TGCAGCGTTGAGGCCTCTGGAAACACCATATATTTT. Encoded protein: CSVEASGNTIYF.

V gene TRBV13 combines with J gene TRBJ2-1; tentative D call: TRBD2 (5 bases). Germline loops: CDR1 PRHDT, CDR2 FYEKMQ (reference sequence). This CDR3 region has 17 residues. V gave up 5 bases and J gave up 1 base, with 18 bases separating them. CDR3 amino acids: CASSQVQLVSSYNEQFF. In DNA form, the CDR3 reads TGTGCCAGCAGCCAAGTACAACTAGTATCATCCTACAATGAGCAGTTCTTC.

CDR3 sequence (DNA): TGTGCCAGCAGTTTTCGGGTGGGAGGCCGGGAGCCCCAGCATTTT. Its translation is CASSFRVGGREPQHF. The V and J genes are TRBV27 and TRBJ1-5, with no clear D. Between the trimmed V and J ends, which lost 3 bases and 8 bases, there was a span of 17 bases. Germline V gene lookup returns CDR1 MNHEY and CDR2 SMNVEV (reference sequence). This CDR3 comprises 15 residues.

The chain couples TRBV27 to TRBJ1-1, with a tentative D call TRBD1 (5 bases). Germline CDR1 is MNHEY and CDR2 is SMNVEV (reference sequence). V was shortened by 2 bases and J by 1 base, with 17 bases between the two germline ends. The CDR3 has 17 residues. For the CDR3, the DNA is TGTGCCAGCAGTTTAAAGTCCGGGGGTCAGACGAACACTGAAGCTTTCTTT. It is translated as CASSLKSGGQTNTEAFF.

V is TRBV24-1 and J is TRBJ1-2; D gene unclear. There are 14 residues in the CDR3. Between the trimmed V and J ends, which lost 5 bases and 0 bases, there was a span of 9 bases. Germline values: CDR1 KGHDR, CDR2 SFDVKD. This CDR3 is CATSATNTNYGYTF. The CDR3 coding sequence is TGTGCCACCAGTGCCACAAATACTAACTATGGCTACACCTTC.

The gene calls are TRBV4-1 and TRBJ1-3, with unresolved D. CDR1 is MGHRA, CDR2 YSYEKL, per germline. Trimming removed 1 base from V and 0 bases from J, with 7 bases in between. This CDR3 has 15 amino acids. In DNA form, the CDR3 reads TGCGCCAGCAGCCAAGCGCCGAGCTCTGGAAACACCATATATTTT. Its translation: CASSQAPSSGNTIYF.

The CDR3 bases are TGCGCCAGCAGCTTGGGGGACAGGATCTACGAGCAGTACTTC. This sequence encodes CASSLGDRIYEQYF. The chain is built from TRBV5-1 and TRBJ2-7, with 8 bases identical to TRBD1. This CDR3 is built from 14 residues. The V gene's germline CDR1 is SGHRS and CDR2 YFSETQ. V was pared by 0 bases and J by 3 bases, with 2 bases of the junction left unmatched.

The chain is built from TRBV15 and TRBJ1-5, with D possibly TRBD1 on 5 matching bases. There are 14 residues in the CDR3. V lost 0 bases to trimming and J lost 6 bases, with 9 bases between them. Germline CDR1 is LNHNV and CDR2 is YYDKDF (reference sequence). The CDR3 region is CATSRDPGGQPQHF. CDR3 nucleotides: TGTGCCACCAGCAGAGATCCGGGGGGTCAGCCCCAGCATTTT.

This chain connects TRBV6-2 or TRBV6-3 to TRBJ2-3, with 7 bases that match TRBD1. With 5 bases clipped from V and 10 bases from J, the junction kept 6 bases outside the gene matches. Germline CDR1 reads MNHEY; CDR2 reads SVGEGT. CDR3 length equals 12 residues. Here the CDR3 reads CASSLQGRAQYF. The DNA for the CDR3 is TGTGCCAGCAGTCTACAGGGGAGAGCGCAGTATTTT.

V gene TRBV3-1 (or the pseudogene TRBV3-2) combines with J gene TRBJ1-5; 8 bases agree with TRBD1. Per germline, CDR1 LGHDT and CDR2 YNNKEL (reference sequence). This CDR3 has 15 amino acids. The J segment lost 2 bases and the V segment lost 5 bases, leaving 5 bases of the junction unmatched. The CDR3 region has the DNA TGTGCCAGCAGCTACAGGGGGAACGGCAATCAGCCCCAGCATTTT. Amino acid sequence: CASSYRGNGNQPQHF.

The chain recombines TRBV28 with TRBJ1-3; possible D gene TRBD1, 5 bases. The V gene's germline CDR1 is MDHEN and CDR2 SYDVKM. The CDR3 sequence is 16 residues long. V was clipped by 3 bases and J by 0 bases, with 12 bases between them. CDR3: CASSFTTGLSGNTIYF. The CDR3 coding sequence is TGTGCCAGCAGTTTCACCACAGGCCTCTCTGGAAACACCATATATTTT.